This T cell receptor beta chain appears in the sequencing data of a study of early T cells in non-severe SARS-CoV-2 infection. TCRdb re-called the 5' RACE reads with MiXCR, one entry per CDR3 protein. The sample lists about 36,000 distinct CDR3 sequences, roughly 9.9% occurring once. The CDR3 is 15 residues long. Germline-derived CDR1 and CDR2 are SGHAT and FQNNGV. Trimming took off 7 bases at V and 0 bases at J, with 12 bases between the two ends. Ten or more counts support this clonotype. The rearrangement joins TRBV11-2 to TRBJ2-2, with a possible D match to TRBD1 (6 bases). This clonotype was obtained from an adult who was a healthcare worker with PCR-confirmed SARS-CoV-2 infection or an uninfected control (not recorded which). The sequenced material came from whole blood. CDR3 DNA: TGTGCCAGCAAACAGGGCATTTCGAACACCGGGGAGCTGTTTTTT. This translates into CASKQGISNTGELFF.